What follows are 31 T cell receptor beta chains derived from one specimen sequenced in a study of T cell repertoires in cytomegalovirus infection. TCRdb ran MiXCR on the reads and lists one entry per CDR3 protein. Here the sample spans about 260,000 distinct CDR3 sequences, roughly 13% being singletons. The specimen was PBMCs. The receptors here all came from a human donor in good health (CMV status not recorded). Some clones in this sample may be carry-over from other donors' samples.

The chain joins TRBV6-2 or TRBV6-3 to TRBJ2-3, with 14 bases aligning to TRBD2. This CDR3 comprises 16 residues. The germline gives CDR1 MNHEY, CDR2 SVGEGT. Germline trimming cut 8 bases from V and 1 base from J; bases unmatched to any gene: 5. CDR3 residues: CASQSGLAGGTDTQYF. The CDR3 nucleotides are TGTGCCAGCCAGTCGGGACTAGCGGGAGGCACAGATACGCAGTATTTT.

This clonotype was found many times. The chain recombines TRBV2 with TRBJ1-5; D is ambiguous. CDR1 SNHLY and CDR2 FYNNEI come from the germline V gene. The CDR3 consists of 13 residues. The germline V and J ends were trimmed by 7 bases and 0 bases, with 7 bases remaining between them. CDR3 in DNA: TGTGCCAGCAAAAGAGATAGCAATCAGCCCCAGCATTTT. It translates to CASKRDSNQPQHF. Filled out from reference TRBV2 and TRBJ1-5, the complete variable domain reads EPEVTQTPSHQVTQMGQEVILRCVPISNHLYFYWYRQILGQKVEFLVSFYNNEISEKSEIFDDQFSVERPDGSNFTLKIRSTKLEDSAMYFCASKRDSNQPQHFGDGTRLSIL.

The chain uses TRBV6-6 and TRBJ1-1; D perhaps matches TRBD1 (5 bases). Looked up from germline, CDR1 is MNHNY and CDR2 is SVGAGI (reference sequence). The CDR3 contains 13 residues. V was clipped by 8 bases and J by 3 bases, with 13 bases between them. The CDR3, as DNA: TGTGCCAGCTCTGGACAAGCCGACACTGAAGCTTTCTTT. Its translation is CASSGQADTEAFF.

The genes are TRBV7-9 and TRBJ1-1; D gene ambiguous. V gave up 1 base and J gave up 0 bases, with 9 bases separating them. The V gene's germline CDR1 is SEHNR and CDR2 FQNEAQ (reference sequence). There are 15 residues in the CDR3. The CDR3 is CASSLELLMNTEAFF. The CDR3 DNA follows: TGTGCCAGCAGCTTAGAACTCCTCATGAACACTGAAGCTTTCTTT.

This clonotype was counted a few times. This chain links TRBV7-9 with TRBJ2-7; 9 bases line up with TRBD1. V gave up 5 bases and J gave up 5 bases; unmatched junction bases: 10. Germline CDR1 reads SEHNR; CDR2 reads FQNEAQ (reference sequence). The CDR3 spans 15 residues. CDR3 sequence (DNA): TGTGCCAGCAGCCACTTACAGGGGGCGCTGGACGAGCAGTACTTC. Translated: CASSHLQGALDEQYF. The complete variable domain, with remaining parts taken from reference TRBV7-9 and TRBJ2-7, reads DTGVSQNPRHKITKRGQNVTFRCDPISEHNRLYWYRQTLGQGPEFLTYFQNEAQLEKSRLLSDRFSAERPKGSFSTLEIQRTEQGDSAMYLCASSHLQGALDEQYFGPGTRLTVT.

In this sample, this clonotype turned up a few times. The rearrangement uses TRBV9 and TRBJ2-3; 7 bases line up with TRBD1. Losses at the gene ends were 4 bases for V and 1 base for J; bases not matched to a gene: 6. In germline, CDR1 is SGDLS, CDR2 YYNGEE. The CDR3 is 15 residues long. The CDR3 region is CASSFRTGRTDTQYF. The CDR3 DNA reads TGTGCCAGCAGCTTCCGGACAGGACGCACAGATACGCAGTATTTT.

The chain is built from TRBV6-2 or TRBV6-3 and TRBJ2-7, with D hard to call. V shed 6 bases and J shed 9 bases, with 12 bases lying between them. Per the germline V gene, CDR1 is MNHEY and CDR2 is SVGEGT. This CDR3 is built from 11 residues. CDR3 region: CASSRRSAQYF. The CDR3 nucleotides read TGTGCCAGCAGCCGCCGTAGTGCGCAGTACTTC.

The CDR3 DNA is TGTGCCCTTCGGTCCGGAGAAAAGAACGAGCAGTACTTC. Its translation: CALRSGEKNEQYF. This chain connects TRBV6-2 or TRBV6-3 to TRBJ2-7; D not certain. CDR3 length equals 13 residues. Between the trimmed V and J ends, which lost 11 bases and 5 bases, there was a span of 19 bases. Germline lookup yields CDR1 MNHEY and CDR2 SVGEGT.

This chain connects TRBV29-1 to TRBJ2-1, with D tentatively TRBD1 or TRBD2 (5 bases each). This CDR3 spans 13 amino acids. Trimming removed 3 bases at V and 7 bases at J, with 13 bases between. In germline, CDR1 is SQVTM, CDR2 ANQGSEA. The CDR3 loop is CSVDIDWGNEQFF. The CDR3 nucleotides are TGCAGCGTTGATATCGACTGGGGGAATGAGCAGTTCTTC.

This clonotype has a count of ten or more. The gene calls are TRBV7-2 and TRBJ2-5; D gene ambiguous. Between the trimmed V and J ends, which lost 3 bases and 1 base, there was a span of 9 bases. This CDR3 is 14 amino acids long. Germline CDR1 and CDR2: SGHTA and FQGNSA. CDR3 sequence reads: CASSFLRLQETQYF. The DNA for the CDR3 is TGTGCCAGCAGCTTTCTCCGACTCCAAGAGACCCAGTACTTC.

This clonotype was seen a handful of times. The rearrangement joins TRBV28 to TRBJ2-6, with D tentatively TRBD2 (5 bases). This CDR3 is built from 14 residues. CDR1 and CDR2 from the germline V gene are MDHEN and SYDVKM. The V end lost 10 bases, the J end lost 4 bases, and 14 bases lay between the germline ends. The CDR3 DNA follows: TGTGCCACCGGTCTGGGGAGAGGGGCCAACGTCCTGACTTTC. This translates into CATGLGRGANVLTF.

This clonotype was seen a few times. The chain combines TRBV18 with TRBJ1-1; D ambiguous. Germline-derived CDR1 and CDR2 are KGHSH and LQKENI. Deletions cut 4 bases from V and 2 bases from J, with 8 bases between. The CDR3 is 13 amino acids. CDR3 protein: CASSRKENTEAFF. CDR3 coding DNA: TGTGCCAGCTCACGGAAAGAAAACACTGAAGCTTTCTTT.

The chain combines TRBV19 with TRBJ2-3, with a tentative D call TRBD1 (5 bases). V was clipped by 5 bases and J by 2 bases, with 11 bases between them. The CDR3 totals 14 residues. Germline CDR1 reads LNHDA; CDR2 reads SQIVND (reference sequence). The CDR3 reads CASSEGATTDTQYF. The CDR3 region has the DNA TGTGCCAGTAGTGAAGGGGCCACCACAGATACGCAGTATTTT.

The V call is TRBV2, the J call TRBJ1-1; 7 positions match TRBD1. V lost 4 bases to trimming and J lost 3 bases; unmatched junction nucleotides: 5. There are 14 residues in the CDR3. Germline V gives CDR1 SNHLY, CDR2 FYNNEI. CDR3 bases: TGTGCCAGCAGTGTGAGGGGGCAATACACTGAAGCTTTCTTT. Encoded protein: CASSVRGQYTEAFF. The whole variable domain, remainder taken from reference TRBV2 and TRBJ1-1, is EPEVTQTPSHQVTQMGQEVILRCVPISNHLYFYWYRQILGQKVEFLVSFYNNEISEKSEIFDDQFSVERPDGSNFTLKIRSTKLEDSAMYFCASSVRGQYTEAFFGQGTRLTVV.

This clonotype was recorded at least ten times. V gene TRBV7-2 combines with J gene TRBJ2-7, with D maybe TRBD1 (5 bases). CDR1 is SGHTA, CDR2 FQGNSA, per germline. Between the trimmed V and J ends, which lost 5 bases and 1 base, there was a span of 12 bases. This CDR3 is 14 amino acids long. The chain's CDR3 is CASSRDSSSYEQYF. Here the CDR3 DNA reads TGTGCCAGCAGCAGAGACAGTTCTTCCTACGAGCAGTACTTC.

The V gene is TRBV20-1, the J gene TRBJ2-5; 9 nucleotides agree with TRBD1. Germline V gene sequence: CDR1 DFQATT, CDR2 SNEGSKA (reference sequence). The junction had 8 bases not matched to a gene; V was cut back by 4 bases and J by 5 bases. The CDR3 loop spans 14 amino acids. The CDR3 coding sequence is TGCAGTGCTATAGTAGGGACAGGGAGGGAGACCCAGTACTTC. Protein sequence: CSAIVGTGRETQYF.

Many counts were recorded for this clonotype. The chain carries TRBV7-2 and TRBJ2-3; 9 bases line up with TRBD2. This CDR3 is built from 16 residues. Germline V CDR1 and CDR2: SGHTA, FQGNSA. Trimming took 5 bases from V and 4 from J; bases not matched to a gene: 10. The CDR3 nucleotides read TGTGCCAGCAGCCTTCGGGGTAGCGGGGGTCCAGATACGCAGTATTTT. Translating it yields CASSLRGSGGPDTQYF.

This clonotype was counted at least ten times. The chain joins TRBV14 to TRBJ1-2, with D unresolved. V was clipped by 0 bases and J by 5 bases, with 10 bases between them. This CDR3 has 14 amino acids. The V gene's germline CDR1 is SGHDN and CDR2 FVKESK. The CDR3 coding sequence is TGTGCCAGCAGCCAAGATGGCAGCTTATATGGCTACACCTTC. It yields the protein CASSQDGSLYGYTF.

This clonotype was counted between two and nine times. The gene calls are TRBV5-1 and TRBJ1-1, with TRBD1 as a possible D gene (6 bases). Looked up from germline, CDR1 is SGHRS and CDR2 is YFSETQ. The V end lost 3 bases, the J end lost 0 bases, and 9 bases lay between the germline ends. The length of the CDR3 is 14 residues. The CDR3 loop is CASSWTDLNTEAFF. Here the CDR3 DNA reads TGCGCCAGCAGCTGGACAGACCTGAACACTGAAGCTTTCTTT. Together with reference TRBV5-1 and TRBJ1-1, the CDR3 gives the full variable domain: KAGVTQTPRYLIKTRGQQVTLSCSPISGHRSVSWYQQTPGQGLQFLFEYFSETQRNKGNFPGRFSGRQFSNSRSEMNVSTLELGDSALYLCASSWTDLNTEAFFGQGTRLTVV.

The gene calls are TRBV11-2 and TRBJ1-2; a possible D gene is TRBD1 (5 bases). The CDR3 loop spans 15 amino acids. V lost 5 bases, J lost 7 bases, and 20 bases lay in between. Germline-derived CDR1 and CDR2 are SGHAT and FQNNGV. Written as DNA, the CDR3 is TGTGCCAGCAGCCAACTGGACACCCGGGCTACTGGCTACACCTTC. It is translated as CASSQLDTRATGYTF.

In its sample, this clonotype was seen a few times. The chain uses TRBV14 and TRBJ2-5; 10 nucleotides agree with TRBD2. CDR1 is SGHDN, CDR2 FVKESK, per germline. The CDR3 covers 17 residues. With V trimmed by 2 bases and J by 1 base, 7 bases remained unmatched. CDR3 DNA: TGTGCCAGCAGCCAAAGGAGGACTAGCGGCCTCCAAGAGACCCAGTACTTC. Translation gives CASSQRRTSGLQETQYF.

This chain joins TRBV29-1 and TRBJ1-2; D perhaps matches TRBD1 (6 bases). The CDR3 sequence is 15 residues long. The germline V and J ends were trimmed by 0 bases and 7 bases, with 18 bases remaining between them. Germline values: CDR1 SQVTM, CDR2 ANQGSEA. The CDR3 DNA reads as TGCAGCGTTGAAGAATACGCAGGGGCGATGGGTGGCTACACCTTC. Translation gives CSVEEYAGAMGGYTF.

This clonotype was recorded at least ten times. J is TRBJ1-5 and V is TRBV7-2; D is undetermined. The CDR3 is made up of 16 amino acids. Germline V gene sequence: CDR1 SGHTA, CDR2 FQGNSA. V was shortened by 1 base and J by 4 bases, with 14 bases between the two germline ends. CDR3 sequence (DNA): TGTGCCAGCAGCTTAGTAGGTGGGCAGGCAAATCAGCCCCAGCATTTT. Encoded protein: CASSLVGGQANQPQHF.

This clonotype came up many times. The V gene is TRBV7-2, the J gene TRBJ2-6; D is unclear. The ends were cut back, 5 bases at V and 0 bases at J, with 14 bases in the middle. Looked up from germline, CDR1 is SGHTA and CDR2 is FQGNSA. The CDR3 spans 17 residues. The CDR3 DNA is TGTGCCAGCAGCCCCTCCATCTCTAGCTCTGGGGCCAACGTCCTGACTTTC. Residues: CASSPSISSSGANVLTF.

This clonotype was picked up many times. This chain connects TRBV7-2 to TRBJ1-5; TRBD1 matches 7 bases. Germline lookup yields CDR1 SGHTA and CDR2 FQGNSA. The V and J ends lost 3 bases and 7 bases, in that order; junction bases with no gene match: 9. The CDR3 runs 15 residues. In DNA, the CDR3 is TGTGCCAGCAGCTTTCAAGTTGGGACAGACCAGCCCCAGCATTTT. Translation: CASSFQVGTDQPQHF.

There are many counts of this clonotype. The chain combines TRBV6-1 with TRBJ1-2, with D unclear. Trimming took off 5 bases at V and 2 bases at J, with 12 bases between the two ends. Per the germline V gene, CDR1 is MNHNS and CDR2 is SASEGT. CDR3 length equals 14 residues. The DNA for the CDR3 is TGTGCCAGCAGTCCACACATCCTCAACTATGGCTACACCTTC. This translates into CASSPHILNYGYTF.

CDR3 sequence reads: CSAARTGNTGELFF. The CDR3, as DNA: TGCAGTGCTGCAAGGACGGGGAACACCGGGGAGCTGTTTTTT. The genes are TRBV20-1 and TRBJ2-2; D is ambiguous. The CDR3 contains 14 residues. The V end lost 5 bases, the J end lost 1 base, and 11 bases lay between the germline ends. Germline CDR1 reads DFQATT; CDR2 reads SNEGSKA (reference sequence).

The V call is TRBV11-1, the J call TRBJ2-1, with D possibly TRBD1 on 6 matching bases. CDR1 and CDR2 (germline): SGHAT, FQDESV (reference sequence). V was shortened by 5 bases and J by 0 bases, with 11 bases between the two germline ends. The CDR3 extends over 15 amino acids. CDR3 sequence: CASSNDRSSYNEQFF. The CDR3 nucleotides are TGTGCCAGCAGCAATGACAGGAGCTCCTACAATGAGCAGTTCTTC.

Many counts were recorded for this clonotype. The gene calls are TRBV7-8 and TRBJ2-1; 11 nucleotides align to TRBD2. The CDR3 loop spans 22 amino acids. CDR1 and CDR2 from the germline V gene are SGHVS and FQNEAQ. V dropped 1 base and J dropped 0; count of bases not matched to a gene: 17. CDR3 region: CASSLDSGRIAGGSSSYNEQFF. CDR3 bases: TGTGCCAGCAGCTTAGATTCGGGTAGAATAGCGGGGGGGTCTAGCTCCTACAATGAGCAGTTCTTC.

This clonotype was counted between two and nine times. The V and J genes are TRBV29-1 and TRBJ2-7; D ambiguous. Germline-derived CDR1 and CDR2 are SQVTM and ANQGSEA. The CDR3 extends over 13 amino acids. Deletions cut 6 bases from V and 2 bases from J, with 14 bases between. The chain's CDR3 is CSVGSLATYEQYF. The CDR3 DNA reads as TGCAGCGTGGGATCTTTGGCTACCTACGAGCAGTACTTC.

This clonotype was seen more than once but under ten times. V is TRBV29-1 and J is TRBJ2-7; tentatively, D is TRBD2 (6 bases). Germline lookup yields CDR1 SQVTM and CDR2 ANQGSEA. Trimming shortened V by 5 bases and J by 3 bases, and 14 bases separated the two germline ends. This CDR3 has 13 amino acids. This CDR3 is CSVSGPSDYEQYF. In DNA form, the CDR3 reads TGCAGCGTTTCGGGGCCTAGCGACTACGAGCAGTACTTC.